The next 21 T cell receptor beta chains were all read from a single sample in a study of cytomegalovirus exposure and HLA in healthy donors. The PCR made use of 60 Vbeta and 13 Jbeta primers. Some clones are missing from TCRdb's copy, which holds only in-frame ones; the method was immunoSEQ multiplex PCR. The sample yields 90,000 to 110,000 clones, 78% seen once. Sequencing was performed on PBMCs. The receptors were gathered from a male donor in good health and CMV-seronegative.

This chain uses TRBV19 with TRBJ1-3; D not certain. Trimming cost V 4 bases and J 0 bases, with 10 bases left between them. Looked up from germline, CDR1 is LNHDA and CDR2 is SQIVND (reference sequence). CDR3 length: 15 residues. The CDR3 DNA reads TGTGCCAGTAGTAGAGGACTGGACTCTGGAAACACCATATATTTT. This gives the protein CASSRGLDSGNTIYF. Full variable domain (rest looked up from reference TRBV19 and TRBJ1-3): DGGITQSPKYLFRKEGQNVTLSCEQNLNHDAMYWYRQDPGQGLRLIYYSQIVNDFQKGDIAEGYSVSREKKESFPLTVTSAQKNPTAFYLCASSRGLDSGNTIYFGEGSWLTVV.

The rearrangement uses TRBV4-3 and TRBJ2-1; 8 bases map to TRBD1. With V trimmed by 0 bases and J by 1 base, 2 bases remained unmatched. Germline lookup yields CDR1 LGHNA and CDR2 YSLEER. This CDR3 region has 16 residues. CDR3 protein: CASSQEGQGSYNEQFF. The CDR3 DNA sequence: TGCGCCAGCAGCCAAGAAGGACAGGGATCCTACAATGAGCAGTTCTTC.

The V and J genes are TRBV6-5 and TRBJ1-1; 7 nucleotides agree with TRBD1. J was trimmed by 4 bases and V by 6 bases; bases with no gene match: 11. Germline CDR1 MNHEY, CDR2 SVGAGI. The CDR3 runs 15 residues. The CDR3 loop is CASRERDRTFTEAFF. CDR3 coding DNA: TGTGCCAGCAGAGAGAGGGACAGAACTTTCACTGAAGCTTTCTTT.

The chain employs TRBV9 and TRBJ1-5; D is ambiguous. V dropped 4 bases and J dropped 5 bases, with 4 bases sitting between them. The CDR3 is 11 amino acids. CDR1 and CDR2 (germline): SGDLS, YYNGEE. The CDR3 region is CASSTHQPQHF. The CDR3 DNA reads TGTGCCAGCAGCACTCATCAGCCCCAGCATTTT.

The J gene is TRBJ2-7, the V gene TRBV9; D ambiguous. CDR1 SGDLS and CDR2 YYNGEE come from the germline V gene. V was cut by 0 bases and J by 0 bases, with 4 bases left in between. The CDR3 contains 13 residues. The CDR3 DNA reads as TGTGCCAGCAGCGTAGGTCACTCCTACGAGCAGTACTTC. It encodes CASSVGHSYEQYF.

The chain joins TRBV7-8 to TRBJ1-2; the match to TRBD1 covers 10 bases. Unmatched junction bases numbered 8, after V lost 5 bases and J lost 8 bases. The CDR3 sequence is 14 residues long. The germline CDR1 and CDR2 sequences are SGHVS and FQNEAQ. The CDR3, as DNA: TGTGCCAGCAGCCCCGGGACAGGGGAGGGAGGCTACACCTTC. Residues: CASSPGTGEGGYTF. Full variable domain (missing parts from reference TRBV7-8 and TRBJ1-2): GAGVSQSPRYKVAKRGQDVALRCDPISGHVSLFWYQQALGQGPEFLTYFQNEAQLDKSGLPSDRFFAERPEGSVSTLKIQRTQQEDSAVYLCASSPGTGEGGYTFGSGTRLTVV.

This clone turned up a few times. V usage is TRBV18 and J usage is TRBJ1-1, with no clear D. Germline V gene data show CDR1 as KGHSH and CDR2 as LQKENI. V lost 2 bases and J lost 0, with 4 bases in between. This CDR3 has 13 amino acids. CDR3 in amino acids: CASSPTVNTEAFF. In DNA form, the CDR3 reads TGTGCCAGCTCACCAACAGTGAACACTGAAGCTTTCTTT.

This clone was observed a few times. The chain joins TRBV29-1 to TRBJ1-2; D ambiguous. Germline CDR1 SQVTM, CDR2 ANQGSEA. The CDR3 covers 15 residues. Trimming pared 2 bases from V and 0 bases from J, leaving 13 bases between. The CDR3: CSVEPSTIANYGYTF. As DNA, the CDR3 is TGCAGCGTTGAACCATCCACCATAGCTAACTATGGCTACACCTTC.

The chain has TRBV5-8 and TRBJ2-1, with TRBD2 identical over 8 bases. Germline V gives CDR1 SGHTS, CDR2 YDEGEE. This CDR3 is built from 18 residues. Trimming at V came to 0 bases and at J to 0 bases, leaving 8 bases not matched to a gene. The DNA of the CDR3 is TGTGCCAGCAGCTTGGCCCGAACTAGCGGCCCCTCCTACAATGAGCAGTTCTTC. Translated: CASSLARTSGPSYNEQFF.

The chain is built from TRBV5-6 and TRBJ1-2, with TRBD1 matching over 8 bases. V trimming: 0 bases; J trimming: 6 bases; junction bases outside the gene matches: 1. Germline CDR1 and CDR2: SGHDT and YYEEEE. This CDR3 has 13 amino acids. The CDR3: CASSLGGQDGYTF. The CDR3 DNA is TGTGCCAGCAGCTTGGGGGGACAGGATGGCTACACCTTC.

The V call is TRBV5-6, the J call TRBJ2-2; D remains unclear. Germline lookup yields CDR1 SGHDT and CDR2 YYEEEE. Trimming pared 0 bases from V and 1 base from J, leaving 13 bases between. The CDR3 contains 17 residues. CDR3 residues: CASSLGLSWRNTGELFF. CDR3 DNA: TGTGCCAGCAGCTTGGGGCTCAGCTGGAGGAACACCGGGGAGCTGTTTTTT.

This rearrangement joins TRBV6-4 to TRBJ2-3, with 11 bases that match TRBD2. With V trimmed by 5 bases and J by 4 bases, 5 bases remained unmatched. Germline loops: CDR1 MRHNA, CDR2 SNTAGT. The CDR3 runs 15 residues. Here the CDR3 reads CASSSLAGGADTQYF. The CDR3 DNA follows: TGTGCCAGCAGTAGCCTAGCGGGAGGTGCAGATACGCAGTATTTT.

V and J are TRBV4-1 and TRBJ2-5, with D possibly being TRBD2 (5 bases). Germline CDR1 MGHRA, CDR2 YSYEKL. Trimming removed 4 bases at V and 6 bases at J, with 18 bases between. The CDR3 sequence is 15 residues long. The CDR3: CASSPRPPSMQTQYF. In DNA form, the CDR3 reads TGCGCCAGCAGCCCTCGACCCCCTAGCATGCAGACCCAGTACTTC.

The J gene is TRBJ2-7, the V gene TRBV20-1, with D hard to call. The CDR3 totals 10 residues. Germline CDR1 DFQATT, CDR2 SNEGSKA (reference sequence). The V gene lost 3 bases and the J gene lost 5 bases, with 5 bases spanning the gap. The CDR3 sequence is CSASTDEQYF. CDR3 sequence (DNA): TGCAGTGCTAGCACGGACGAGCAGTACTTC.

This clone was detected a few times. The chain is built from TRBV4-3 and TRBJ1-1, with no clear D. This CDR3 is built from 13 residues. Trimming took 0 bases from V and 5 from J, leaving 7 bases between them. Germline CDR1 is LGHNA and CDR2 is YSLEER. CDR3 protein: CASSQDKRTEAFF. The DNA of the CDR3 is TGCGCCAGCAGCCAAGATAAGAGGACTGAAGCTTTCTTT.

The chain is built from TRBV29-1 and TRBJ2-1, with 8 bases aligning to TRBD1. Trimming at V came to 6 bases and at J to 4 bases, leaving 11 bases not matched to a gene. Per germline, CDR1 SQVTM and CDR2 ANQGSEA. CDR3 length: 15 residues. The CDR3 loop is CSVTGTGPTYNEQFF. CDR3 DNA: TGCAGCGTGACCGGGACAGGACCGACGTACAATGAGCAGTTCTTC.

The chain carries TRBV21-1 and TRBJ2-2; TRBD2, the D gene given by the table, was not confirmed from the DNA. TRBV21-1 is shown as a pseudogene. This CDR3 region has 17 residues. This chain's CDR3 is CASSNCSPAGCAGELFF. The CDR3 nucleotides read TGTGCCAGCAGCAATTGTAGTCCTGCGGGTTGCGCCGGGGAGCTGTTTTTT.

The genes are TRBV27 and TRBJ2-7, with 7 bases matching TRBD2. Germline CDR1 MNHEY, CDR2 SMNVEV (reference sequence). J was trimmed by 5 bases and V by 8 bases; bases with no gene match: 6. The CDR3 extends over 12 amino acids. CDR3 protein: CASGRDFDEQYF. Written as DNA, the CDR3 is TGTGCCAGCGGGAGGGACTTCGACGAGCAGTACTTC.

This rearrangement joins TRBV7-9 to TRBJ2-7; 11 bases match TRBD2. Germline loops: CDR1 SEHNR, CDR2 FQNEAQ (reference sequence). The trim removed 5 bases at V and 0 bases at J, leaving 6 bases unmatched. The CDR3 is 16 amino acids. CDR3 sequence: CASSSPSGRNSYEQYF. The DNA for the CDR3 is TGTGCCAGCAGCAGCCCTAGCGGGAGGAACTCCTACGAGCAGTACTTC. The entire variable domain, with the rest obtained from reference TRBV7-9 and TRBJ2-7, is as follows: DTGVSQNPRHKITKRGQNVTFRCDPISEHNRLYWYRQTLGQGPEFLTYFQNEAQLEKSRLLSDRFSAERPKGSFSTLEIQRTEQGDSAMYLCASSSPSGRNSYEQYFGPGTRLTVT.

V usage is TRBV2 and J usage is TRBJ2-7, with 9 bases lining up with TRBD1. The V gene end was trimmed by 6 bases and the J gene end by 8 bases; junction bases not matched to a gene: 14. Germline V gene lookup returns CDR1 SNHLY and CDR2 FYNNEI. This CDR3 comprises 15 residues. CDR3 nucleotide sequence: TGTGCCAGCAGCGAATTCGGGACAGGGACTACGAAGCAGTACTTC. It specifies CASSEFGTGTTKQYF.

CDR3 sequence: CASSQVTGREETQYF. In DNA form, the CDR3 reads TGCGCCAGCAGCCAGGTTACAGGGAGGGAGGAGACCCAGTACTTC. The genes are TRBV4-3 and TRBJ2-5; the D gene is possibly TRBD2 (7 bases). The CDR3 is 15 amino acids. The germline V gene has CDR1 LGHNA and CDR2 YSLEER. The V end lost 3 bases, the J end lost 5 bases, and 16 bases lay between the germline ends.